One sample yielded the 18 T cell receptor beta chains listed below, sequenced in a study of cytomegalovirus exposure and HLA in healthy donors. Vbeta (60) and Jbeta (13) primers were used in the PCR. This table comes from immunoSEQ multiplex PCR, and its TCRdb copy is limited to in-frame clones, with some not included. Of some 170,000 clones in the sample, 81% were seen once. The specimen sequenced was PBMCs. Receptors originate from a woman in her late teens or twenties in good health and CMV-seropositive.

The V gene is TRBV2, the J gene TRBJ1-5; a possible D gene is TRBD1 (5 bases). The CDR3 is made up of 16 amino acids. CDR1 and CDR2 from the germline V gene are SNHLY and FYNNEI. Trimming pared 0 bases from V and 2 bases from J, leaving 11 bases between. CDR3 region: CASSEASGVGNQPQHF. The DNA for the CDR3 is TGTGCCAGCAGTGAAGCATCGGGGGTTGGCAATCAGCCCCAGCATTTT.

This clone appeared a few times. The chain links TRBV2 to TRBJ2-2; TRBD1 matches 7 bases. CDR1 is SNHLY, CDR2 FYNNEI, per germline. V was pared by 9 bases and J by 6 bases, with 4 bases of the junction left unmatched. This CDR3 contains 12 residues. The CDR3 reads CARGQGAGELFF. The DNA of the CDR3 is TGTGCCAGAGGCCAGGGGGCCGGGGAGCTGTTTTTT.

To note about this clone: The germline gene is not matched at one end of the junction; a read error may be the cause. The chain joins TRBV7-3 to TRBJ1-6; D possibly corresponds to TRBD1 (5 bases). Germline V gene lookup returns CDR1 SGHTA and CDR2 FQGTGA. The CDR3 has 15 residues. CDR3 nucleotides: TGTGCCAGCAGCTTACGCGGCTCAGGGAATTCACCCCCCCACTTT. It is translated as CASSLRGSGNSPPHF.

This chain uses TRBV7-8 with TRBJ2-1; 11 bases are a match to TRBD2. J gave up 4 bases and V 5 bases, and 10 bases lay outside the gene matches. The CDR3 length is 17 residues. Germline V gives CDR1 SGHVS, CDR2 FQNEAQ. The CDR3 region is CASSPNRLAGSYNEQFF. CDR3 in DNA: TGTGCCAGCAGCCCCAATAGACTAGCGGGGTCGTACAATGAGCAGTTCTTC.

The chain has TRBV6-1 and TRBJ2-3, with 8 bases fitting TRBD2. Germline assignment: CDR1 MNHNS and CDR2 SASEGT. V shed 3 bases, J shed 4 bases, and the junction held 6 bases outside the gene matches. This CDR3 has 15 amino acids. CDR3 nucleotide sequence: TGTGCCAGCAGTGACTTAGCGGGGAGCTCAGATACGCAGTATTTT. Encoded protein: CASSDLAGSSDTQYF.

The CDR3 here is CASSQSRQGGADTQYF. The CDR3 DNA is TGCGCCAGCAGTCAATCCCGACAGGGCGGTGCGGATACGCAGTATTTT. The rearrangement links TRBV23-1 to TRBJ2-3; TRBD1 agrees at 7 bases. TRBV23-1 is assigned to the ORF class and has an uncertain function. The CDR3 is 16 residues long. The V segment lost 0 bases and the J segment 6 bases; nucleotides outside the gene matches: 9.

The chain uses TRBV6-6 and TRBJ1-1; the D is unclear. V lost 7 bases and J 7 bases, leaving 10 bases between the germline ends. Germline V gives CDR1 MNHNY, CDR2 SVGAGI (reference sequence). CDR3 length: 11 amino acids. The CDR3 bases are TGTGCCAGCAAAAGCGCGTTTGAAGCTTTCTTT. Its protein product is CASKSAFEAFF.

The chain uses TRBV5-1 and TRBJ2-7; 7 bases map to TRBD2. This CDR3 region has 16 residues. The germline V gene has CDR1 SGHRS and CDR2 YFSETQ. Germline trimming cut 2 bases from V and 4 bases from J; bases unmatched to any gene: 12. The CDR3 loop reads CASSFSGAQPIYEQYF. CDR3 sequence (DNA): TGCGCCAGCAGCTTCAGCGGGGCCCAACCCATATACGAGCAGTACTTC.

The gene calls are TRBV27 and TRBJ1-5; 7 bases fit TRBD1. The V segment lost 4 bases and the J segment 1 base; nucleotides outside the gene matches: 16. There are 19 residues in the CDR3. The germline CDR1 and CDR2 sequences are MNHEY and SMNVEV (reference sequence). The CDR3 protein is CASSSLPHWDSLSNQPQHF. As DNA, the CDR3 is TGTGCCAGCAGTTCCCTTCCTCATTGGGACAGCCTAAGCAATCAGCCCCAGCATTTT.

This clone showed up just once. The limits of the CDR3 on the DNA are not certain, so only TCRdb's listed CDR3 is given. The rearrangement uses TRBV6-6 and TRBJ2-3; TRBD1 is the table's D call, not checked against the DNA. The CDR3 spans 16 amino acids, including both terminal residues. CDR1 is MNHNY and CDR2 is SVGAGI in the germline V gene (reference sequence). CDR3 region: CASSSSTGTRADTQYF.

This clone was seen only a few times. The gene calls are TRBV5-6 and TRBJ2-7, with 7 bases that match TRBD1. There are 14 residues in the CDR3. Germline CDR1 is SGHDT and CDR2 is YYEEEE. V shed 6 bases, J shed 2 bases, and the junction held 8 bases outside the gene matches. The CDR3 is CASTETGSTYEQYF. The CDR3 DNA sequence: TGTGCCAGCACCGAGACAGGGTCTACCTACGAGCAGTACTTC.

This clone was recorded a few times. The J gene is TRBJ2-3, the V gene TRBV4-1; possibly TRBD1 for D (6 bases). In germline, CDR1 is MGHRA, CDR2 YSYEKL. The CDR3 contains 17 residues. V lost 0 bases, J lost 3 bases, and 16 bases lay in between. CDR3 loop: CASSQDSAGALTDTQYF. DNA for the CDR3: TGCGCCAGCAGCCAAGATTCGGCAGGGGCGTTAACAGATACGCAGTATTTT.

The sample holds one count of this clone. The V gene is TRBV4-1, the J gene TRBJ2-5; weak D call: TRBD2 (6 bases). CDR1 is MGHRA and CDR2 is YSYEKL in the germline V gene. CDR3 length: 15 amino acids. V was pared by 2 bases and J by 4 bases, with 14 bases between. The CDR3 bases are TGCGCCAGCAGCCAACCCCGGGACTCGCCAGAGACCCAGTACTTC. Translation: CASSQPRDSPETQYF.

DNA of the CDR3: TGTGCCAGCAGTGACCAGGGACACCACGAGCAGTACTTC. This encodes CASSDQGHHEQYF. V and J are TRBV27 and TRBJ2-7; D possibly corresponds to TRBD1 (6 bases). The CDR3 has 13 residues. Germline CDR1 MNHEY, CDR2 SMNVEV (reference sequence). Trimming left V 5 bases short and J 5 bases short, with 13 bases between.

This CDR3 is CASSLGQGSSYEQYF. The CDR3 coding sequence is TGCGCCAGCAGCTTGGGACAGGGTAGTTCCTACGAGCAGTACTTC. The chain carries TRBV5-1 and TRBJ2-7, with 7 positions matching TRBD1. CDR1 is SGHRS, CDR2 YFSETQ, per germline. V lost 0 bases and J lost 1; bases outside the gene matches: 4. The CDR3 is 15 amino acids. Full variable domain (remainder filled in from reference TRBV5-1 and TRBJ2-7): KAGVTQTPRYLIKTRGQQVTLSCSPISGHRSVSWYQQTPGQGLQFLFEYFSETQRNKGNFPGRFSGRQFSNSRSEMNVSTLELGDSALYLCASSLGQGSSYEQYFGPGTRLTVT.

The chain employs TRBV5-1 and TRBJ2-7; 11 nucleotides align to TRBD2. Per germline, CDR1 SGHRS and CDR2 YFSETQ. The length of the CDR3 is 16 residues. J gave up 0 bases and V 4 bases, and 6 bases lay outside the gene matches. The CDR3: CASSPLAGASSYEQYF. The CDR3 DNA reads TGCGCCAGCAGCCCACTAGCGGGGGCAAGCTCCTACGAGCAGTACTTC.

This clone was seen more than once but under ten times. V and J are TRBV9 and TRBJ1-6; D unresolved. The germline V gene has CDR1 SGDLS and CDR2 YYNGEE. The V gene lost 0 bases and the J gene lost 10 bases, with 8 bases spanning the gap. The CDR3 sequence is 13 residues long. CDR3 coding DNA: TGTGCCAGCAGCGTAGACAAGAGGTCACCCCTCCACTTT. Its translation: CASSVDKRSPLHF.

The chain employs TRBV2 and TRBJ1-3; TRBD1 might be the D (5 bases). This CDR3 is 16 amino acids long. Trimming took off 4 bases at V and 0 bases at J, with 13 bases between the two ends. Germline CDR1 is SNHLY and CDR2 is FYNNEI. The CDR3 bases are TGTGCCAGCAGTGGGGGCAACCTAATCTCTGGAAACACCATATATTTT. It encodes CASSGGNLISGNTIYF. The full variable domain, in which reference TRBV2 and TRBJ1-3 provide the parts outside the CDR3, is EPEVTQTPSHQVTQMGQEVILRCVPISNHLYFYWYRQILGQKVEFLVSFYNNEISEKSEIFDDQFSVERPDGSNFTLKIRSTKLEDSAMYFCASSGGNLISGNTIYFGEGSWLTVV.